This T cell receptor (beta chain) is from a study of blood T cell repertoires in COVID-19. Measured with immunoSEQ multiplex PCR; TCRdb has only the in-frame clones, and not every one. In the table there are roughly 20,000 clones, under 95% of which are singletons. The CDR3 extends over 14 amino acids. CDR1 and CDR2 (germline): WNHNN, SYGVQD (reference sequence). V was clipped by 7 bases and J by 6 bases; unmatched bases: 2. The source of this sequence is a human donor in a cohort sampled during active COVID-19. The chain carries TRBV10-1 and TRBJ2-2; 13 bases agree with TRBD2. Sequenced: peripheral blood. The CDR3 nucleotides read TGCGCCAGCACTGGACTAGCGGGAGCCGGGGAGCTGTTTTTT. The encoded protein is CASTGLAGAGELFF.